One sample yielded the 13 T cell receptor beta chains listed below, sequenced in a study of a mutant IDH1 vaccine in newly diagnosed glioma. Regarding time point: week 23, last vaccination. Each dose delivered 300 ug of mutant IDH1 20-mer peptide subcutaneously with imiquimod. No cognate antigen is known for these TCRs. Method: immunoSEQ multiplex PCR; TCRdb's copy keeps in-frame clones and lacks some. The sample holds around 40,000 clones, about 79% seen once. Sequenced here: PBMCs, sampled from a glioma patient whose treatment included an IDH1 peptide vaccine. All receptors derive from a woman aged 35 to 49 with glioma. Some clones in this sample may be carry-over from other donors' samples.

This chain connects TRBV9 to TRBJ1-1, with unresolved D. V dropped 2 bases and J dropped 0 bases, with 5 bases sitting between them. Germline CDR1 reads SGDLS; CDR2 reads YYNGEE. The CDR3 totals 13 residues. The chain's CDR3 is CASSVLLNTEAFF. For the CDR3, the DNA is TGTGCCAGCAGCGTGCTGCTGAACACTGAAGCTTTCTTT.

This clone was detected a few times. The rearrangement uses TRBV9 and TRBJ1-1; D possibly corresponds to TRBD1 (5 bases). Germline loops: CDR1 SGDLS, CDR2 YYNGEE. CDR3 length: 14 amino acids. V gave up 0 bases and J gave up 4 bases, with 10 bases separating them. Here the CDR3 DNA reads TGTGCCAGCAGCGTAGGGCAGGGTGGCACTGAAGCTTTCTTT. It is translated as CASSVGQGGTEAFF.

The rearrangement uses TRBV7-2 and TRBJ1-1; no clear D. Trimming left V 1 base short and J 3 bases short, with 3 bases between. The CDR3 runs 12 residues. Germline CDR1 is SGHTA and CDR2 is FQGNSA. CDR3 coding DNA: TGTGCCAGCAGCTTAGAGTACACTGAAGCTTTCTTT. Its protein is CASSLEYTEAFF.

The chain joins TRBV7-9 to TRBJ1-4; D ambiguous. The CDR3 contains 13 residues. Germline CDR1 is SEHNR and CDR2 is FQNEAQ (reference sequence). Trimming removed 1 base from V and 8 bases from J, with 8 bases in between. The CDR3 region is CASSLVSAEKLFF. The CDR3 nucleotides are TGTGCCAGCAGCTTAGTTTCGGCCGAAAAACTGTTTTTT.

V and J are TRBV7-3 and TRBJ2-1; D is perhaps TRBD2 (5 bases). This CDR3 spans 15 amino acids. The germline gives CDR1 SGHTA, CDR2 FQGTGA. V was clipped by 2 bases and J by 2 bases, with 10 bases between them. The CDR3 DNA reads as TGTGCCAGCAGCTTATTCTCCGGGGCCTACAATGAGCAGTTCTTC. This encodes CASSLFSGAYNEQFF.

V and J are TRBV5-4 and TRBJ2-1, with unresolved D. This CDR3 region has 15 residues. V was pared by 0 bases and J by 0 bases, with 7 bases between. In germline, CDR1 is SGHNT, CDR2 YYREEE (reference sequence). The DNA of the CDR3 is TGTGCCAGCAGCTTGGCCCTACCCTCCTACAATGAGCAGTTCTTC. It translates to CASSLALPSYNEQFF. Filled out from reference TRBV5-4 and TRBJ2-1, the complete variable domain reads ETGVTQSPTHLIKTRGQQVTLRCSSQSGHNTVSWYQQALGQGPQFIFQYYREEENGRGNFPPRFSGLQFPNYSSELNVNALELDDSALYLCASSLALPSYNEQFFGPGTRLTVL.

This clone has a handful of counts. The rearrangement links TRBV28 to TRBJ1-5; D unclear. The CDR3 extends over 16 amino acids. V gave up 6 bases and J gave up 6 bases, with 21 bases separating them. Germline assignment: CDR1 MDHEN and CDR2 SYDVKM. In DNA, the CDR3 is TGTGCCAGCAGGCCTTGGCGAGCAGGAGCCTTTCAGCCCCAGCATTTT. Translating gives CASRPWRAGAFQPQHF.

This clone was detected only once. The J gene is TRBJ1-1, the V gene TRBV21-1. TRBV21-1 is a documented pseudogene. The length of the CDR3 is 15 residues. For the CDR3, the DNA is TGTGCCAGCAGCGGGGTCTCCCCGACGTTCACTGAAGCTTTCTTT. It codes for CASSGVSPTFTEAFF.

This chain links TRBV7-2 with TRBJ1-1, with 9 bases aligning to TRBD1. This CDR3 is 13 amino acids long. Trimming at V came to 5 bases and at J to 3 bases, leaving 1 base not matched to a gene. The germline CDR1 and CDR2 sequences are SGHTA and FQGNSA. This CDR3 is CASSRDRDTEAFF. CDR3 nucleotides: TGTGCCAGCAGCCGGGACAGGGACACTGAAGCTTTCTTT.

The chain joins TRBV9 to TRBJ2-2; 10 nucleotides agree with TRBD2. The CDR3 runs 16 residues. CDR1 is SGDLS, CDR2 YYNGEE, per germline. V was pared by 0 bases and J by 5 bases, with 4 bases of the junction left unmatched. The CDR3 spells CASSVGGAGGTGELFF. The DNA of the CDR3 is TGTGCCAGCAGCGTAGGGGGAGCGGGGGGGACCGGGGAGCTGTTTTTT.

The chain carries TRBV7-9 and TRBJ2-7; unclear D gene. Germline loops: CDR1 SEHNR, CDR2 FQNEAQ (reference sequence). CDR3 length equals 12 residues. V was shortened by 1 base and J by 5 bases, with 6 bases between the two germline ends. CDR3 sequence reads: CASSLDYDEQYF. CDR3 sequence (DNA): TGTGCCAGCAGCTTAGATTATGACGAGCAGTACTTC.

The chain uses TRBV28 and TRBJ2-2; D is perhaps TRBD1 or TRBD2 (6 bases each). Germline loops: CDR1 MDHEN, CDR2 SYDVKM. Between the trimmed V and J ends, which lost 6 bases and 5 bases, there was a span of 22 bases. The CDR3 is 17 residues long. The DNA of the CDR3 is TGTGCCAGCAGCAATCCGGGGGCCCCCCATGAGACCGGGGAGCTGTTTTTT. It yields the protein CASSNPGAPHETGELFF.

CDR3 nucleotide sequence: TGTGCCAGCAGCCTGAGCCGGGGGACCCTCAATGAGCAGTTCTTC. This encodes CASSLSRGTLNEQFF. The rearrangement uses TRBV4-2 and TRBJ2-1; the D gene is possibly TRBD2 (6 bases). This CDR3 is built from 15 residues. The V gene's germline CDR1 is LGHNA and CDR2 YNFKEQ. Trimming stripped 4 bases from V and 6 bases from J, with 16 bases between.